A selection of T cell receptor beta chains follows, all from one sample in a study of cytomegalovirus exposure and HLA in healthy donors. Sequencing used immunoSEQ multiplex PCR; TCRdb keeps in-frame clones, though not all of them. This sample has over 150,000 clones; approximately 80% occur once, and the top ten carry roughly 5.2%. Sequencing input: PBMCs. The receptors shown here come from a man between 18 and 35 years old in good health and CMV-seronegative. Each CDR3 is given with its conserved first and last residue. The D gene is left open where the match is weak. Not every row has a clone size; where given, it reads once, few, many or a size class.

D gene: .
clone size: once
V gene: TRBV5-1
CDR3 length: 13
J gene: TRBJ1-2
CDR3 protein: CASSLNTNYGYTF
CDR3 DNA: TGCGCCAGCAGCTTAAACACTAACTATGGCTACACCTTC

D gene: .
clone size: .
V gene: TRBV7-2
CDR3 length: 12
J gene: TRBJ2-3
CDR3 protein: CASSLYTDTQYF
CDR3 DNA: TGTGCCAGCAGCTTATACACAGATACGCAGTATTTT

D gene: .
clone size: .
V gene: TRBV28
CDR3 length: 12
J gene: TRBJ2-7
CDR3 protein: CASSLPSYEQYF
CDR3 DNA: TGTGCCAGCAGTCTTCCGTCCTACGAGCAGTACTTC

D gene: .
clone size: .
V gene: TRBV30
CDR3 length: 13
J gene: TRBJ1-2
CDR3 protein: CAWRGGATYGYTF
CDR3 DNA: TGTGCCTGGAGGGGGGGGGCCACGTATGGCTACACCTTC

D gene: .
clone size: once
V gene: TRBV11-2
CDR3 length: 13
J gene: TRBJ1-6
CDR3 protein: CASSLTRGTALHF
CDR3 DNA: TGTGCCAGCAGCCTCACGCGGGGAACGGCCCTCCACTTT

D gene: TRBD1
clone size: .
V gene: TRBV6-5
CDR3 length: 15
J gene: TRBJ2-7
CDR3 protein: CASSSGTGVSYEQYF
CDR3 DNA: TGTGCCAGCAGCTCCGGGACAGGGGTGTCCTACGAGCAGTACTTC

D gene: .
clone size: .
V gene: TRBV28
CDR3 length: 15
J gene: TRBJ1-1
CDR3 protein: CASSLSANLPTEAFF
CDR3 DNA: TGTGCCAGCAGTTTAAGCGCAAACCTGCCCACTGAAGCTTTCTTT

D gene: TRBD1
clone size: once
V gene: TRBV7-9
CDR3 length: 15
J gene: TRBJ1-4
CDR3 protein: CASSFLGQGAEKLFF
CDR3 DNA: TGTGCCAGCAGCTTTCTGGGACAGGGGGCTGAAAAACTGTTTTTT

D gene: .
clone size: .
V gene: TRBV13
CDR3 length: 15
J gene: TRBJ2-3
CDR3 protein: CASSLEGVSTDTQYF
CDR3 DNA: TGTGCCAGCAGCTTAGAGGGGGTTTCCACAGATACGCAGTATTTT

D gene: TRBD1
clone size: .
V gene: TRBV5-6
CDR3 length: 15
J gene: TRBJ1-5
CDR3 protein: CASSTDRDRGQPQHF
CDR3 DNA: TGTGCCAGCAGCACGGACCGGGACAGGGGGCAGCCCCAGCATTTT

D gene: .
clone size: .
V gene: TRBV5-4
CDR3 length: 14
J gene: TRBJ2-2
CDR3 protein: CASSLEPNTGELFF
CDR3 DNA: TGTGCCAGCAGCTTGGAGCCGAACACCGGGGAGCTGTTTTTT

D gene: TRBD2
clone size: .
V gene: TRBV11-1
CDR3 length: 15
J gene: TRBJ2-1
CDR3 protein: CASSSSGIFSGEQFF
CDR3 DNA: TGTGCCAGCAGCTCTAGCGGGATTTTCAGCGGTGAGCAGTTCTTC

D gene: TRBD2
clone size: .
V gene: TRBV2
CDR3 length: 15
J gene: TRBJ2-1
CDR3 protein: CASSRTSGGDNEQFF
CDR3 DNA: TGTGCCAGCAGCAGGACTAGCGGGGGAGACAATGAGCAGTTCTTC

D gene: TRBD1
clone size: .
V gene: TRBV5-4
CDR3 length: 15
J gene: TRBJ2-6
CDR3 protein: CASSQQGLGANVLTF
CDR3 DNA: TGTGCCAGCAGCCAACAGGGGCTCGGGGCCAACGTCCTGACTTTC